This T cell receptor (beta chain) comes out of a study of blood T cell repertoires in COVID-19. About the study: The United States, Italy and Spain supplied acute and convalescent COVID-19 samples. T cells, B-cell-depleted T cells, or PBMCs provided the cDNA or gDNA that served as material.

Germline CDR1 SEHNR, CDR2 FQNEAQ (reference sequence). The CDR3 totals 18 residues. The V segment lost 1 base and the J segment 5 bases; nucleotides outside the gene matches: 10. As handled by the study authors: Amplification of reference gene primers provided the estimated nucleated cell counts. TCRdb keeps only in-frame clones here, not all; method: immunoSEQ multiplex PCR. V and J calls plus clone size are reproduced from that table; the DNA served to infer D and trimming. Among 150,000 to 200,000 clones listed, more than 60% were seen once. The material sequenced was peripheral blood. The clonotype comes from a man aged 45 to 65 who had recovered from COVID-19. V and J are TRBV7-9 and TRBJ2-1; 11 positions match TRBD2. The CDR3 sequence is CASSLVRGSGRADNEQFF. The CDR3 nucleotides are TGTGCCAGCAGCTTAGTCCGGGGTAGCGGGAGGGCGGACAATGAGCAGTTCTTC.